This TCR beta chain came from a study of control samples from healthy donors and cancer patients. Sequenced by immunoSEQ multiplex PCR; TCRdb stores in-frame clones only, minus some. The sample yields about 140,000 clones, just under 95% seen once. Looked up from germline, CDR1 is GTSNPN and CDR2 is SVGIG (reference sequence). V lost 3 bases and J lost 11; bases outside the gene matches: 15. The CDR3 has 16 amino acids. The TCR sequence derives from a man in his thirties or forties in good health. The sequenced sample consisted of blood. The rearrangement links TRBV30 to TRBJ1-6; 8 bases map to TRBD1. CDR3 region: CAWREEPGQVYPPLHF. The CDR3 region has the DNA TGTGCCTGGAGAGAGGAACCGGGACAGGTTTATCCACCCCTCCACTTT.